This TCR beta chain was observed in a study of T cell repertoires in aging, cancer and after chemotherapy. Study summary: Pre- and post-chemotherapy samples were paired from glioblastoma patients treated with temozolomide-based therapy. The whole study produced a dataset of roughly 8.8 million TCR reads. Study-level points and caveats: Age-matched healthy donors had significantly more diverse, less clonal blood TCR repertoires than untreated cancer patients.

Amplification of TCR beta used genomic DNA extracted from peripheral blood. Germline loops: CDR1 LNHDA, CDR2 SQIVND (reference sequence). V dropped 4 bases and J dropped 4 bases, with 14 bases sitting between them. The CDR3 extends over 16 amino acids. TRB rearrangements spanning V, D and J were amplified using mixed TRB-A/B primers. TCRdb called the multiplex PCR reads again in MiXCR, with one record for every CDR3 protein. Of more than 2,500 distinct CDR3 sequences detected, 45% appear once; the ten largest clones hold over 2.5%. In regard to this clonotype: As yet, its antigen is unknown.

Sequenced: blood. This receptor was identified in a human donor with a solid tumor. The rearrangement links TRBV19 to TRBJ2-6; D might be TRBD2 (6 bases). The DNA for the CDR3 is TGTGCCAGTAGTACCCTTGGGGGGAGGGGGGCCAACGTCCTGACTTTC. It encodes CASSTLGGRGANVLTF.